Listed below are T cell receptor beta chains from one sample, sequenced in a study of T cell repertoires in cytomegalovirus infection. TCRdb redid the calling of the reads with MiXCR, one entry per CDR3 protein. The sample contains some 900,000 distinct CDR3 sequences, over 25% of which appear only once. What these receptors recognize is not known. Source: cultured CD8+ T cells from PBMCs, taken from culture after CMV antigen stimulation. The receptors derive from a human donor in good health (CMV status not recorded). Some clones in this sample may be carry-over from other donors' samples. The CDR3 runs from the conserved cysteine through the conserved F or W.

TRBJ1-4,TRBV27,CASSLGLGGHEKLFF
TRBJ1-5,TRBV19,CASSINGGTNQPQHF
TRBJ2-3,TRBV5-5,CASSLVRGADTQYF
TRBJ2-5,TRBV6-8,CASSYSDGTETQYF
TRBJ1-1,TRBV12-3/TRBV12-4,CASNRRGGGTEAFF
TRBJ1-2,TRBV6-1,CASSPGSGYTF
TRBJ2-5,TRBV7-3,CASSRTGTKETQYF
TRBJ2-1,TRBV10-3,CAINDRTPNYNEQFF
TRBJ1-1,TRBV4-3,CASSPPEGGLEAFF
TRBJ2-7,TRBV7-9,CASSPSMAGQYF
TRBJ1-4,TRBV19,CASSRRALDEKLFF
TRBJ2-1,TRBV18,CASSGGRTHSSYNEQFF
TRBJ2-2,TRBV6-1,CASSLGGSRPTGELFF
TRBJ2-7,TRBV29-1,CSVEGSETSSYEQYF
TRBJ1-1,TRBV5-5,CASSRDGFAGTEAFF
TRBJ1-2,TRBV27,CASSFAGSFDGYTF
TRBJ2-1,TRBV11-1,CASSFLLAGSLEQFF
TRBJ2-2,TRBV12-3/TRBV12-4,CASTGRRANTGELFF
TRBJ2-7,TRBV7-2,CASSYQGSEQYF
TRBJ2-5,TRBV7-9,CASSFLSGEETQYF
TRBJ2-4,TRBV19,CASSIGGVENIQYF
TRBJ2-2,TRBV6-8,CASSYFNPWGSNTGELFF
TRBJ1-5,TRBV5-1,CASSLGTDSNQPQHF
TRBJ2-2,TRBV19,CASSGGPGELFF
TRBJ1-1,TRBV25-1,CASSGGDRYLNTEAFF
TRBJ2-1,TRBV6-2/TRBV6-3,CASSEMDTYNEQFF
TRBJ2-7,TRBV6-1,CASTGYEQYF
TRBJ2-2,TRBV7-3,CASSLWSGAPNTGELFF
TRBJ2-7,TRBV6-6,CASSHGRDEQYF
TRBJ2-1,TRBV6-5,CASSYSSGITNEQFF
TRBJ1-5,TRBV6-5,CASTNGGGNQPQHF
TRBJ1-5,TRBV4-3,CASSQEVEGSEPQHF
TRBJ1-2,TRBV6-2/TRBV6-3,CASRRGLIGYTF
TRBJ2-3,TRBV6-2/TRBV6-3,CASRSQIGGVTDTQYF
TRBJ2-7,TRBV20-1,CSAGGLAGFYEQYF
TRBJ1-4,TRBV9,CASSPSPGQVNEKLFF
TRBJ2-5,TRBV10-2,CASSESEAGVYQETQYF
TRBJ1-1,TRBV13,CASSLVGQGLTEAFF
TRBJ2-1,TRBV12-3/TRBV12-4,CASSFGGPYNEQFF
TRBJ2-1,TRBV6-8,CASSYSLASGGGEQFF
TRBJ2-3,TRBV27,CASRTLSTDTQYF
TRBJ1-6,TRBV5-4,CASSPSRGDSPLHF
TRBJ2-1,TRBV6-6,CASSPLGQGNNEQFF
TRBJ2-1,TRBV5-1,CASSLSGTINEQFF
TRBJ2-5,TRBV4-1,CASSLKTAGGAETQYF
TRBJ1-4,TRBV5-6,CASSLPFNEKLFF
TRBJ2-1,TRBV11-3,CASSLRGTAPYNEQFF
TRBJ2-6,TRBV3-1,CASSQDRRGGGRYSGANVLTF
TRBJ1-2,TRBV7-8,CASSSRAPGWSYTF
TRBJ1-4,TRBV7-9,CASSLAGARGTKLFF
TRBJ1-6,TRBV15,CATSRDLTRGGIAHF
TRBJ1-2,TRBV2,CASSESTGWGYTF